This T cell receptor beta chain emerged from a study of T cell responses to AZD1222 COVID-19 vaccine. Findings and limits, study-wide: Mostly white British, mostly female donors; authors suggested clonal diversity may be underestimated.

Produced via immunoSEQ multiplex PCR; TCRdb's table is partial and in-frame only. Among around 120,000 clones, about nine tenths were seen once, and the ten largest hold around 8.2%. A word on this clone: Its matching antigen is unknown.

The length of the CDR3 is 14 residues. Trimming stripped 0 bases from V and 5 bases from J, with 10 bases between. The germline V gene encodes CDR1 SGHRS and CDR2 YFSETQ. V gene TRBV5-1 combines with J gene TRBJ2-3; either TRBD1 or TRBD2 may supply D (5 bases each). The starting material was peripheral blood, obtained 28 days after the second AZD1222 dose. The TCR was taken from an adult who received the AZD1222 COVID-19 vaccine. CDR3 DNA sequence: TGCGCCAGCAGCTTGGGCAGGGACGGAGATACGCAGTATTTT. Its protein is CASSLGRDGDTQYF.